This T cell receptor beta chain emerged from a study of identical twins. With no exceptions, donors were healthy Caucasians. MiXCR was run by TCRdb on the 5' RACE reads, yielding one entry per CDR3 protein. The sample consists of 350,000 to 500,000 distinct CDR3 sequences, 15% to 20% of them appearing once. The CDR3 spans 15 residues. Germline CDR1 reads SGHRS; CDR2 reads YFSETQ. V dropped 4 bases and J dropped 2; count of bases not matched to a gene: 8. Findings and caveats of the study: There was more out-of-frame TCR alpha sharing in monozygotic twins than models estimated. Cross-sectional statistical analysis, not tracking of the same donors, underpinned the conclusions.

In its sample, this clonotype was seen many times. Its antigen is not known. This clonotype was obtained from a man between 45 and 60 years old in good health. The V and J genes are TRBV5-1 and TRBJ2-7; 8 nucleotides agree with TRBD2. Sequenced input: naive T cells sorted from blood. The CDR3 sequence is CASSIPGTSAYEQYF. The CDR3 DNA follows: TGCGCCAGCAGCATCCCCGGGACTAGTGCCTACGAGCAGTACTTC.